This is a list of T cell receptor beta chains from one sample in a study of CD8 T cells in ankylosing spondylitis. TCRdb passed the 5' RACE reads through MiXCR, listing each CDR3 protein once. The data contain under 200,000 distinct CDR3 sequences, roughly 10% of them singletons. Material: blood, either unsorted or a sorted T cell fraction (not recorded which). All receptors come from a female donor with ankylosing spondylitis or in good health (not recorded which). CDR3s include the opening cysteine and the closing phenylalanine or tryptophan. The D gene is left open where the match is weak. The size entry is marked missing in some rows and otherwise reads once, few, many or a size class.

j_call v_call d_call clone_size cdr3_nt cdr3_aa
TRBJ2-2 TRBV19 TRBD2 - TGTGCCAGTAGTATTCCGGGGGTAGTAGCGGGATCTAACACCGGGGAGCTGTTTTTT CASSIPGVVAGSNTGELFF
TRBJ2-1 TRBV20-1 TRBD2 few TGCAGTGCTAGTACCCCCTTAGGGGCTAGCGGGAACAATGAGCAGTTCTTC CSASTPLGASGNNEQFF
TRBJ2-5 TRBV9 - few TGTGCCAGCAGCGTTGGGATAGGCCGGGAGACCCAGTACTTC CASSVGIGRETQYF
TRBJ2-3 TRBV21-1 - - TGTGCCAGCTGGACCCGGGACAGCACAGATACGCAGTATTTT CASWTRDSTDTQYF
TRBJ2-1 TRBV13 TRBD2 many TGTGCCAGCAGCCCGGGGACTAGGAGAGACTACAATGAGCAGTTCTTC CASSPGTRRDYNEQFF
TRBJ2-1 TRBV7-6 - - TGTGCCAGCAGCTTGGGGCGGTACCAGTTCTTC CASSLGRYQFF
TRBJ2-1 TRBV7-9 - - TGTGCCAGCAGCCCCCCCGGGAGCTCCTACCACGAGCAGTTCTTC CASSPPGSSYHEQFF
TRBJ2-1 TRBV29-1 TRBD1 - TGCAGCGTTGGTACCGACAGGGATTCCTACAATGAGCAGTTCTTC CSVGTDRDSYNEQFF
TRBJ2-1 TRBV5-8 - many TGTGCCAGCAGCTTTGGTGTGGGAAATGAGCAGTTCTTC CASSFGVGNEQFF
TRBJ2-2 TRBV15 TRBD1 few TGTGCCACCAGCGGGGACAGGGGGGCCGGGGAGCTGTTTTTT CATSGDRGAGELFF
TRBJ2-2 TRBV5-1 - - TGCGCCAGCAGCTTGGTCAAGAACACCGGGGAGCTGTTTTTT CASSLVKNTGELFF
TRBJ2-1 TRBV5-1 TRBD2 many TGCGCCAGCAGGGTTGCGGGAGGGTACAATGAGCAGTTCTTC CASRVAGGYNEQFF
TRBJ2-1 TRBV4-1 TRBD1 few TGCGCCAGCAGCCAAGACGTCGGGACAGAGAACTACAATGAGCAGTTCTTC CASSQDVGTENYNEQFF
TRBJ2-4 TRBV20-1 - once TGCAGTGCCACCACCGGGACAACGGCTAAAAACATTCAGTACTTC CSATTGTTAKNIQYF
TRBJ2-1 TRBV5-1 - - TGCGCCAGCAGCCATACCGGTTACAATGAGCAGTTCTTC CASSHTGYNEQFF
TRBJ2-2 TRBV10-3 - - TGTGCCATCAAGGAAGGGGGGAACGGGGAGCTGTTTTTT CAIKEGGNGELFF
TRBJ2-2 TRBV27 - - TGTGCCAGCAGTATCCTCGGGGGTACCGGGGAGCTGTTTTTT CASSILGGTGELFF
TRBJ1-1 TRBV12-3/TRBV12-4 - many TGTGCCAGCAGCACTGGGGGGGGAACTGAAGCTTTCTTT CASSTGGGTEAFF
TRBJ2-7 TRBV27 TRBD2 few TGTGCCAGCAGTCTAGCGGGCCCCACCTACGAGCAGTACTTC CASSLAGPTYEQYF
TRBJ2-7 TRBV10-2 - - TGCGCCAGCAGTGAGGATCCCTACGAGCAGTACTTC CASSEDPYEQYF
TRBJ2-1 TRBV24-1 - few TGTGCCACCAGTGGGAGTGGGCGTGAGCAGTTCTTC CATSGSGREQFF
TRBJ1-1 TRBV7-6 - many TGTGCCAGCAGCTTAGTTAAGACAGACGGGATGAACACTGAAGCTTTCTTT CASSLVKTDGMNTEAFF
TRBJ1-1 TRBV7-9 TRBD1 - TGTGCCAGCAGCCCTGGGACAGGGATTCTGACCACTGAAGCTTTCTTT CASSPGTGILTTEAFF
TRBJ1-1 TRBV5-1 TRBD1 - TGCGCCAGCAGCCGGGACAGTCATGAAGCTTTCTTT CASSRDSHEAFF
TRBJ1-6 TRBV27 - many TGTGCCAGCAGTTTATACACAGGGCAGGATTCACCCCTCCACTTT CASSLYTGQDSPLHF
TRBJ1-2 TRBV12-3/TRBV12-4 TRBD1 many TGTGCCAGCAGGGCGAGACAGGGGAACTATGGCTACACCTTC CASRARQGNYGYTF
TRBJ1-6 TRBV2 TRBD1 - TGTGCCAGCCTGCAGGGGGATTCACCCCTCCACTTT CASLQGDSPLHF
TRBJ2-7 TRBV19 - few TGTGCCAGTAGTATTGGTCCGGGTTCCTCCTACGAGCAGTACTTC CASSIGPGSSYEQYF
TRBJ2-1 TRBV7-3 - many TGTGCCAGCAGTTCCAGGGGCGGGAGTGGCAATGAGCAGTTCTTC CASSSRGGSGNEQFF
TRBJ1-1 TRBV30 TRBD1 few TGTGCCTGGGCTCAGGGGGCGGAAGGGAACACTGAAGCTTTCTTT CAWAQGAEGNTEAFF
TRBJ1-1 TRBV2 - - TGTGCCAGCAGTGGAGGGTTGAAAGCTTTCTTT CASSGGLKAFF
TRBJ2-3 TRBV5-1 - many TGCGCCAGCAGCTCTGACAGCCCAGATACGCAGTATTTT CASSSDSPDTQYF
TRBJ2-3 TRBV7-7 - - TGTGCTAGCAGCTTAGGGCCCATCACAGATACGCAGTATTTT CASSLGPITDTQYF
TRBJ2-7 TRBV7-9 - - TGTGCCAGCAGCTTTGTGGGTAACACCTACGAGCAGTACTTC CASSFVGNTYEQYF
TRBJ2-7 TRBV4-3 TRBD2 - TGCGCCAGCAGCCCCCTCCGTAGCGGGAGCGACGAGCAGTACTTC CASSPLRSGSDEQYF
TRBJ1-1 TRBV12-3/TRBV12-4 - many TGTGCCAGCACCCAAGGCGTTGAAGCTTTCTTT CASTQGVEAFF
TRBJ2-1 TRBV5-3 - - TGTGCCAGAAGCTTTTACAGCGAGCAGTTCTTC CARSFYSEQFF
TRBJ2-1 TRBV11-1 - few TGTGCCAGCAGCGCGGACACGAGCTCCTACAATGAGCAGTTCTTC CASSADTSSYNEQFF
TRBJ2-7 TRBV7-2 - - TGTGCCAGCAGCTTAATCGGGACTGCGTACTACGAGCAGTACTTC CASSLIGTAYYEQYF
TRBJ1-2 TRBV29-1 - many TGCAGCGTTTCCTCCGGGGGGGAGAACTATGGCTACACCTTC CSVSSGGENYGYTF
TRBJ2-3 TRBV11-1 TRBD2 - TGTGCCAGCAGCTTAGGGGGCATAGCGGGAGAGAGCACAGATACGCAGTATTTT CASSLGGIAGESTDTQYF
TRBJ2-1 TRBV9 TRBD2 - TGTGCCAGCAGCGTAGTTGGTGCGGGAGACTACAATGAGCAGTTCTTC CASSVVGAGDYNEQFF
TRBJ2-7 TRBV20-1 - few TGCAGTGCTAGAGAAGGGGGACTGTCCTACGAGCAGTACTTC CSAREGGLSYEQYF
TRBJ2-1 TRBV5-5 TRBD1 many TGTGCCAGCAACGTGCCGGGACAGAGCTACAATGAGCAGTTCTTC CASNVPGQSYNEQFF
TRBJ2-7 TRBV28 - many TGTGCCAGCAGTTTATCGTCCTACGAGCAGTACTTC CASSLSSYEQYF
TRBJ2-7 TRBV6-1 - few TGTGCCAGCAGTGAAGGTAAGCCCGAGCAGTACTTC CASSEGKPEQYF
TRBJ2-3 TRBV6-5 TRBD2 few TGTGCCAGCAGTTACACTAGCGGGAAAGATACGCAGTATTTT CASSYTSGKDTQYF
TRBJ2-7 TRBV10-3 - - TGTGCCATCAGTGGCCAGGGGATCGGGATAGGCTCCTACGAGCAGTACTTC CAISGQGIGIGSYEQYF
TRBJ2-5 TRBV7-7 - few TGTGCTAGCAGCTTAGTATCCCTGGTGGGGGGCGACCAAGAGACCCAGTACTTC CASSLVSLVGGDQETQYF
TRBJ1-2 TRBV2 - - TGTGCCAGCAGCGGAGGGGCCGCTAACTATGGCTACACCTTC CASSGGAANYGYTF
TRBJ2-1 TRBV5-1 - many TGCGCCAGCAGCCTCCTCCCCCGTGTCCCCCCCTACAATGAGCAGTTCTTC CASSLLPRVPPYNEQFF
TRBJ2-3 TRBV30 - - TGTGCCTGGAGTCCCCAGGGGGATACGCAGTATTTT CAWSPQGDTQYF
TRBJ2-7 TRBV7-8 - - TGTGCCAGCAGCTTAGTGGGGAGCGGCGGTGGGGAGCAGTACTTC CASSLVGSGGGEQYF
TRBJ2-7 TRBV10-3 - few TGTGCCATCAGGGGACTCAACTACGAGCAGTACTTC CAIRGLNYEQYF
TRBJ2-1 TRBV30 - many TGTGCCTGGAGTCCCGGGAGTTACTCCTACAATGAGCAGTTCTTC CAWSPGSYSYNEQFF
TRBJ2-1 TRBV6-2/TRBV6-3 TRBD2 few TGTGCCAGCAGTCCCCGGGACTACTACAATGAGCAGTTCTTC CASSPRDYYNEQFF
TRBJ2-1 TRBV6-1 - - TGTGCCAGCAGTGAAGCCATATACAATGAGCAGTTCTTC CASSEAIYNEQFF
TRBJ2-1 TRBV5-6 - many TGTGCCAGCAGCTTGCGAGCGAGCAATGAGCAGTTCTTC CASSLRASNEQFF
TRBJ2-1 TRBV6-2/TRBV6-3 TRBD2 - TGTGCCAGCAGACTACTAGCGGGGCCCTACAATGAGCAGTTCTTC CASRLLAGPYNEQFF